This T cell receptor beta chain was captured by sequencing in a study of identical twins. The study, taken as a whole, reports: High-abundance cord blood beta clonotypes had fewer insertions; memory repertoires showed none.

The CDR3 covers 16 residues. Deletions cut 4 bases from V and 1 base from J, with 15 bases between. Germline CDR1 reads SGDLS; CDR2 reads YYNGEE. TCRdb itself ran the 5' RACE reads through MiXCR, one entry per CDR3 protein. Of hundreds of thousands of distinct CDR3 sequences in the sample, 10% to 15% were seen once. This clonotype was recorded at least ten times. What it binds is unknown. Another study also made use of these data, one on yellow fever vaccine responses in identical twins.

The receptor's source is a woman younger than 35 in good health. Specimen: PBMCs. J is TRBJ1-5 and V is TRBV9, with a tentative D call TRBD1 (5 bases). CDR3 loop: CASSPTGGGSNQPQHF. The CDR3 nucleotides read TGTGCCAGCAGCCCCACCGGGGGGGGAAGCAATCAGCCCCAGCATTTT.